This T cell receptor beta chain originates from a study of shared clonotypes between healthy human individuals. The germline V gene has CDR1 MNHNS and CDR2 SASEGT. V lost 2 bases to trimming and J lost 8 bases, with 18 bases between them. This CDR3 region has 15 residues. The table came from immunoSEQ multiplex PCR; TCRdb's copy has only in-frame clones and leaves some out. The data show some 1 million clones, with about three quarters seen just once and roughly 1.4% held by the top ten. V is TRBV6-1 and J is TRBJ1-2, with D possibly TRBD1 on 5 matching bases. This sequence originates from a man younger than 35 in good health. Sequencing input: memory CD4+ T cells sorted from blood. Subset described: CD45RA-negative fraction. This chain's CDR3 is CASSETPGSVGGYTF. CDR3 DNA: TGTGCCAGCAGTGAAACCCCAGGGAGTGTTGGGGGCTACACCTTC.